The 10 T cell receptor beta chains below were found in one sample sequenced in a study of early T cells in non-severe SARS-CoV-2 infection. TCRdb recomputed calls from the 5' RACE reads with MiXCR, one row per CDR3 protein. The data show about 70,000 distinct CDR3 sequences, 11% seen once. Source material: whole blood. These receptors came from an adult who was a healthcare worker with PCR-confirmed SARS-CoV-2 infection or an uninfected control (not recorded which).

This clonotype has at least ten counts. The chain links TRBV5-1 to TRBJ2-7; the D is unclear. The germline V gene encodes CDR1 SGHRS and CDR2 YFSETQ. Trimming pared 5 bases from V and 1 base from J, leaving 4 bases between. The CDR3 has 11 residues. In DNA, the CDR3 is TGCGCCAGCAGAGGTTCCTACGAGCAGTACTTC. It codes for CASRGSYEQYF. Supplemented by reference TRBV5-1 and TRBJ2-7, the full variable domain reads KAGVTQTPRYLIKTRGQQVTLSCSPISGHRSVSWYQQTPGQGLQFLFEYFSETQRNKGNFPGRFSGRQFSNSRSEMNVSTLELGDSALYLCASRGSYEQYFGPGTRLTVT.

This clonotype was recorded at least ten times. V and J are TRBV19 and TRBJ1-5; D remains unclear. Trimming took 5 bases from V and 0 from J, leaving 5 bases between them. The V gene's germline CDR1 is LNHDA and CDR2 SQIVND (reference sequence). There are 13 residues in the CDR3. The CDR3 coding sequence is TGTGCCAGTAGTCCTTATAGCAATCAGCCCCAGCATTTT. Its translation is CASSPYSNQPQHF.

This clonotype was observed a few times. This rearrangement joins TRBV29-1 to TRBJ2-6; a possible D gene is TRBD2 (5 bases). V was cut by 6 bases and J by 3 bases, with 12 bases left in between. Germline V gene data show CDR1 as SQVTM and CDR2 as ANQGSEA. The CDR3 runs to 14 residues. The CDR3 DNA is TGCAGCGTCGGGGAGTTTGGTGGGGCCAACGTCCTGACTTTC. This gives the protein CSVGEFGGANVLTF. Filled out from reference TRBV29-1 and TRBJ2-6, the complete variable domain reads SAVISQKPSRDICQRGTSLTIQCQVDSQVTMMFWYRQQPGQSLTLIATANQGSEATYESGFVIDKFPISRPNLTFSTLTVSNMSPEDSSIYLCSVGEFGGANVLTFGAGSRLTVL.

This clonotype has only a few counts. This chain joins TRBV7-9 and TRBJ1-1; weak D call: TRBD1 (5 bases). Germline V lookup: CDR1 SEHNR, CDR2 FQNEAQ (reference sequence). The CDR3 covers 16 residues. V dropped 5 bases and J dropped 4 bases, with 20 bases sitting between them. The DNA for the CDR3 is TGTGCCAGCAGCCTACGGACACTACGGCGGGGCACTGAAGCTTTCTTT. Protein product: CASSLRTLRRGTEAFF.

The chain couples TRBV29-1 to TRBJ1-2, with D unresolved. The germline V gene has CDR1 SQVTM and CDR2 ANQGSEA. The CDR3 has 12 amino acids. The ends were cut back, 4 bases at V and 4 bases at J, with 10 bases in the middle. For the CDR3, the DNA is TGCAGCGTTGGTCCGGGGTCCTATGGCTACACCTTC. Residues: CSVGPGSYGYTF.

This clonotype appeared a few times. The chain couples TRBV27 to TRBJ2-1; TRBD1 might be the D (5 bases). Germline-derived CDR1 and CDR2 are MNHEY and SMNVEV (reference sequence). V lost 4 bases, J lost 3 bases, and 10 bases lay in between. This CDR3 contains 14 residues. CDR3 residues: CASSSTGHYNEQFF. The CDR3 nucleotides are TGTGCCAGCAGTTCAACAGGACACTACAATGAGCAGTTCTTC.

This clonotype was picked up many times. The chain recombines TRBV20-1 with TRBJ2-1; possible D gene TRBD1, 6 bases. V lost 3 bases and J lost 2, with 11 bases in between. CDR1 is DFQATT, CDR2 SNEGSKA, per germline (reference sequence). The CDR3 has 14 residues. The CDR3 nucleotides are TGCAGTGCTAGTCCCAGGGGCGCCTACAATGAGCAGTTCTTC. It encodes CSASPRGAYNEQFF.

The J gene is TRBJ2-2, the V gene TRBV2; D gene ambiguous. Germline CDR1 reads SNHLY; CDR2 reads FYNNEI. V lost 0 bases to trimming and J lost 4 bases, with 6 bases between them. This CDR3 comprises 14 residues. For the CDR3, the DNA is TGTGCCAGCAGTGAAGCGCTGAGCACCGGGGAGCTGTTTTTT. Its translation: CASSEALSTGELFF.

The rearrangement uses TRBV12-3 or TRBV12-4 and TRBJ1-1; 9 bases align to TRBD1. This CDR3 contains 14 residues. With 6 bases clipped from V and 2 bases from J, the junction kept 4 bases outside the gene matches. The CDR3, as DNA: TGTGCCAGCAGAAAGACAGGGGGAAACACTGAAGCTTTCTTT. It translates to CASRKTGGNTEAFF.

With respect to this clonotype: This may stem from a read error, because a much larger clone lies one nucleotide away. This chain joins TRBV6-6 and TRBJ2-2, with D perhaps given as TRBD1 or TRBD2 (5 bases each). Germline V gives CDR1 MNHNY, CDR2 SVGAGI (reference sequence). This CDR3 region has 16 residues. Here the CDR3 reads CASSYIGRAVTGEPFF. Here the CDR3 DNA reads TGTGCCAGCAGTTACATTGGCAGGGCGGTCACCGGGGAGCCGTTTTTT.